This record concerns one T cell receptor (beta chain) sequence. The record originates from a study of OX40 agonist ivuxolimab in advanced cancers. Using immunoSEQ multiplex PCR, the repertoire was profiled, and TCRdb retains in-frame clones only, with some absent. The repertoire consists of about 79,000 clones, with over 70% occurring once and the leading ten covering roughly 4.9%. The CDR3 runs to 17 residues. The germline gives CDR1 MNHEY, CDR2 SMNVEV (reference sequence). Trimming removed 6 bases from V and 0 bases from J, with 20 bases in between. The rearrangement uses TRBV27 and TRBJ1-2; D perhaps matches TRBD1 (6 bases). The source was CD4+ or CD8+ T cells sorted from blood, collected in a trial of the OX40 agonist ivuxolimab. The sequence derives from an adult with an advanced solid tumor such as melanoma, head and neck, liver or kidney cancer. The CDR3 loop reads CASRIRGGWDTNYGYTF. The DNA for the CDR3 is TGTGCCAGCAGGATCCGCGGGGGCTGGGATACTAACTATGGCTACACCTTC.